One sample yielded the 5 T cell receptor beta chains listed below, sequenced in a study of T cell repertoires in cytomegalovirus infection. These receptors have no identified antigens. TCRdb re-derived calls from the reads in MiXCR, one entry per CDR3 protein. The repertoire consists of around 710,000 distinct CDR3 sequences, with about 28% occurring once and the leading ten covering around 13%. Sequencing used cultured CD8+ T cells from PBMCs, obtained from culture after CMV antigen stimulation. All receptors come from a human donor in good health (CMV status not recorded). Some clones in this sample may be carry-over from other donors' samples.

This clonotype was seen a few times. The CDR3 DNA reads as TGTGCCAGTCGGGAACAGGGCGTGGGGGATTCACCCCTCCACTTT. Translating gives CASREQGVGDSPLHF. The chain is built from TRBV19 and TRBJ1-6; TRBD1 is a possible D gene (6 bases). This CDR3 contains 15 residues. Germline-derived CDR1 and CDR2 are LNHDA and SQIVND (reference sequence). Trimming took 8 bases from V and 8 from J, leaving 19 bases between them.

The chain employs TRBV7-9 and TRBJ1-1; maybe TRBD1 (5 bases). CDR1 is SEHNR and CDR2 is FQNEAQ in the germline V gene (reference sequence). This CDR3 comprises 13 residues. Trimming removed 7 bases from V and 1 base from J, with 10 bases in between. The CDR3 sequence is CASIFGGNTEAFF. The DNA of the CDR3 is TGTGCCAGCATCTTTGGGGGGAACACTGAAGCTTTCTTT.

This clonotype was recorded at least ten times. This chain joins TRBV19 and TRBJ2-3; D assignment may be TRBD1 or TRBD2 (5 bases each). With 1 base removed from V and 4 bases from J, the gap between germline ends came to 15 bases. There are 16 residues in the CDR3. CDR1 and CDR2 from the germline V gene are LNHDA and SQIVND (reference sequence). CDR3 DNA sequence: TGTGCCAGTAGTATAGGGGGAACAGGAGGCGCAGATACGCAGTATTTT. It translates to CASSIGGTGGADTQYF.

This clonotype was counted at least ten times. This chain links TRBV7-6 with TRBJ2-1; TRBD1 might be the D (6 bases). The V gene's germline CDR1 is SGHVS and CDR2 FNYEAQ. Trimming pared 2 bases from V and 1 base from J, leaving 12 bases between. This CDR3 is built from 16 residues. The CDR3: CASSLLGALSYNEQFF. CDR3 nucleotides: TGTGCCAGCAGCTTACTGGGGGCCCTATCCTACAATGAGCAGTTCTTC.

This clonotype was counted ten times or more. V is TRBV5-6 and J is TRBJ2-1, with 7 bases that match TRBD1. The CDR3 is 15 residues long. The V and J ends lost 6 bases and 2 bases, in that order; junction bases with no gene match: 8. Looked up from germline, CDR1 is SGHDT and CDR2 is YYEEEE. CDR3 in DNA: TGTGCCAGCACCCCGGACAGGCTAGCCTACAATGAGCAGTTCTTC. Protein: CASTPDRLAYNEQFF.